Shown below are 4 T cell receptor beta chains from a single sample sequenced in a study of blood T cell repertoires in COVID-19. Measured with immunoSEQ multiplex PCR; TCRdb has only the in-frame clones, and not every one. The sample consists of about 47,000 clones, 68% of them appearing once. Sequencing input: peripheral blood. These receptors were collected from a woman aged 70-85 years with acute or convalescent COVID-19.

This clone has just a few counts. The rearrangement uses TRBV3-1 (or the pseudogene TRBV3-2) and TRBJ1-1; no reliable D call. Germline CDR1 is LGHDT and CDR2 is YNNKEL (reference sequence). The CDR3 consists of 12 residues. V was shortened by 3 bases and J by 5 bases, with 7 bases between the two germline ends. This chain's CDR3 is CASSQGETEAFF. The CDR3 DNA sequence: TGTGCCAGCAGCCAGGGCGAAACTGAAGCTTTCTTT.

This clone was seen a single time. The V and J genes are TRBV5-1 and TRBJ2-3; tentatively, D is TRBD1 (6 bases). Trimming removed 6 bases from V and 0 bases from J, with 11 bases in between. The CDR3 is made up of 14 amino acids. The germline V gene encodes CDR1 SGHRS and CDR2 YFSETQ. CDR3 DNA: TGCGCCAGCAACCGACAGGCTAGCACAGATACGCAGTATTTT. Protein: CASNRQASTDTQYF.

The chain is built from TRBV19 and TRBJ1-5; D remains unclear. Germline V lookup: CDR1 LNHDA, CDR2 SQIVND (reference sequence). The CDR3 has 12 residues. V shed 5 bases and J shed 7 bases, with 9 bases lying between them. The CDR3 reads CASSLLLQPQHF. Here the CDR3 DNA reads TGTGCCAGTAGTCTCCTTCTCCAGCCCCAGCATTTT.

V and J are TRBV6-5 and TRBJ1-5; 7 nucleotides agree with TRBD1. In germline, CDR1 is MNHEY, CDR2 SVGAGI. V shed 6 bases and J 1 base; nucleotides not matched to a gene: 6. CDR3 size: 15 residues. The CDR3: CASRPTGASNQPQHF. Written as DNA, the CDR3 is TGTGCCAGCAGGCCAACAGGGGCCAGCAATCAGCCCCAGCATTTT.